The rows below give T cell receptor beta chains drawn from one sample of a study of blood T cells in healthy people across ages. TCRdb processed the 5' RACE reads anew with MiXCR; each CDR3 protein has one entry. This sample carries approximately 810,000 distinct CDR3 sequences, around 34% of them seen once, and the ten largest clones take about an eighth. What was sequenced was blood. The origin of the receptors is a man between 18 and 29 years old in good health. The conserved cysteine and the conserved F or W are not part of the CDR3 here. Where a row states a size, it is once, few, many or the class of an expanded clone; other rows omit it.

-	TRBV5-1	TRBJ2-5	ASSLGQRVPGTQY
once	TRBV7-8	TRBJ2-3	ASTERGYTDTQY
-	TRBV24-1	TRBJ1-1	ATSDSAPGGTEAF
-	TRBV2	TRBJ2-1	ASSLGQGDNEQF
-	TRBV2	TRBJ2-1	ASSDRGLSSQETQF
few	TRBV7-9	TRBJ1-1	ASTQSSTANTEAF
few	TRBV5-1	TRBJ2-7	ASSLDLSGGTYEQY
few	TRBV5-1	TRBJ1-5	ASSTGLNNQPQH
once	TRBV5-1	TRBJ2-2	ASSQPGPSNTGELF
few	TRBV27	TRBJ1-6	ASSLSASLRSSSYNSPLH
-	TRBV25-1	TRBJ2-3	ASRPQGSTTDTQY
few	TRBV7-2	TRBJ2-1	ASSAGTIDNEQF
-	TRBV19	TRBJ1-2	ASSMRGGAGYT
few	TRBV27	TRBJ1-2	ASSPWTGGDGYT
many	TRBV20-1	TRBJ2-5	SAQGQGQYQETQY
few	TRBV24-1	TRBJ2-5	ATSDLNRVQETQY
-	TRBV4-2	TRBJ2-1	ASSQDGGPTGVGPYNEQF
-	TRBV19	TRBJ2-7	ASSLNRDRGSYEQY
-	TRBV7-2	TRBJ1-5	ASTRGTGGNQPQH
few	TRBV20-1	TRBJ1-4	SAAQGATNEKLF
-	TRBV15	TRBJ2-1	ATSREGRGTERNEQF
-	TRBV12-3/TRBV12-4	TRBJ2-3	ASSFGGLAGGTDTQY
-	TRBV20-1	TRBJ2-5	SAGGLARNEQY
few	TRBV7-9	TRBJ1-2	ASRSGASYGYT
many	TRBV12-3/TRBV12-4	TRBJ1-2	ASSMSQKFSNYGYT
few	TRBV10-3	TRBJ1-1	AIISGQGNTEAF
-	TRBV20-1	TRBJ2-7	SASPGQGYEQY
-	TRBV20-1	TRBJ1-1	SAESRDRGDAEAF
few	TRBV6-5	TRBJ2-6	ASSRGEGSGANVLT
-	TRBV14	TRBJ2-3	ASSQDPLGSAQY
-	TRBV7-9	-	ASSLGAYSSYNEQY
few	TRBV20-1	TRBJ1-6	SASTTGTGNSPLH
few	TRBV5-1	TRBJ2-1	ASSPRGNYNEQF
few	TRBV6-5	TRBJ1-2	ASSIRDTGGGYT
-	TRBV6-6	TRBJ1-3	ASRNQRRNTIY
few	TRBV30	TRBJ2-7	AWNTGTYEQY
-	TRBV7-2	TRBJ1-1	ASRQGTITEAF
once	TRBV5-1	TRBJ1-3	ASSPDQDRGPHLPGNTIY
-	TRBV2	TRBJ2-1	ASMRDFQPHEQF
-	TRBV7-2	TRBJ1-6	ASSRTGYDSPLH
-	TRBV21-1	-	ASSKETHLRDIYEQY
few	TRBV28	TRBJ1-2	ASSLQTGIPGYT
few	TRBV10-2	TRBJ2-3	ASSESRGAGVPDTQY
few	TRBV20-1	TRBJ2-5	SASDRTNQETQY
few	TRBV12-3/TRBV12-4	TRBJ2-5	ARTETQY
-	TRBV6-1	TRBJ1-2	ASSGSAREDGYT
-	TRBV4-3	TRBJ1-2	ASSQVGGRNYGYT
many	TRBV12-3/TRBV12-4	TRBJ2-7	ASSLLGQGGEQY
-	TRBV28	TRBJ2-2	ASCPLGTGNTGELF
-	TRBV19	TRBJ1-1	ASSIEGARGEAF
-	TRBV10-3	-	AISVASGGTPYNEQY
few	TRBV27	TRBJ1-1	ASSRGQITEAF
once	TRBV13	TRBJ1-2	ASSQGGINYGYT
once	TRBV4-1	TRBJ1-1	ASSQEVARGNTEAF
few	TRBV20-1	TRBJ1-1	SANRQGVNTEAF
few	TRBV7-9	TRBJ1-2	ASSLDQNYGYT
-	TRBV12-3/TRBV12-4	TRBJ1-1	ASTQRGSGRAF